A single sample is the source of the 23 T cell receptor beta chains below, sequenced in a study of T cells after yellow fever vaccination. TCRdb analysed the 5' RACE reads with MiXCR anew, one entry per CDR3 protein. The table has 550,000 to 750,000 distinct CDR3 sequences, 13% seen once. The source was PBMCs, collected on the day of the yellow fever booster vaccination. The receptor source for this set is a man between 25 and 39 years old who received the YFV17D yellow fever vaccine.

The gene calls are TRBV7-9 and TRBJ2-1, with D possibly TRBD2 on 5 matching bases. Trimming stripped 6 bases from V and 0 bases from J, with 15 bases between. CDR1 SEHNR and CDR2 FQNEAQ come from the germline V gene (reference sequence). This CDR3 comprises 16 residues. The CDR3 loop is CASSLGAGSSYNEQFF. The CDR3 DNA sequence: TGTGCCAGCAGTCTCGGTGCGGGTAGCTCCTACAATGAGCAGTTCTTC.

This rearrangement joins TRBV7-6 to TRBJ2-7, with 8 bases fitting TRBD2. Germline-derived CDR1 and CDR2 are SGHVS and FNYEAQ. V gave up 4 bases and J gave up 2 bases; unmatched junction bases: 7. The length of the CDR3 is 15 residues. For the CDR3, the DNA is TGTGCCAGCAGCTATACCGGGACTAGTACCTACGAGCAGTACTTC. Protein: CASSYTGTSTYEQYF. Drawing the rest from reference TRBV7-6 and TRBJ2-7, the complete variable domain is GAGVSQSPRYKVTKRGQDVALRCDPISGHVSLYWYRQALGQGPEFLTYFNYEAQQDKSGLPNDRFSAERPEGSISTLTIQRTEQRDSAMYRCASSYTGTSTYEQYFGPGTRLTVT.

The rearrangement uses TRBV20-1 and TRBJ1-4; D may be TRBD1 (5 bases). The germline CDR1 and CDR2 sequences are DFQATT and SNEGSKA (reference sequence). The CDR3 is made up of 14 amino acids. V lost 3 bases and J lost 11, with 19 bases in between. The CDR3 protein is CSARAPARDGKLFF. CDR3 DNA sequence: TGCAGTGCTAGGGCCCCGGCCAGGGACGGGAAACTGTTTTTT.

V and J are TRBV27 and TRBJ2-7, with 8 positions matching TRBD1. The germline V gene has CDR1 MNHEY and CDR2 SMNVEV (reference sequence). With V trimmed by 5 bases and J by 5 bases, 8 bases remained unmatched. This CDR3 has 14 amino acids. CDR3 in amino acids: CASSRDRLIDEQYF. CDR3 in DNA: TGTGCCAGCAGTCGGGACAGGTTGATCGACGAGCAGTACTTC.

This CDR3 reads CASRPGTSGIYEQFF. The CDR3 DNA reads as TGTGCCAGCCGCCCCGGGACTAGCGGGATTTATGAGCAGTTCTTC. This rearrangement joins TRBV2 to TRBJ2-1, with TRBD2 matching over 13 bases. The V gene's germline CDR1 is SNHLY and CDR2 FYNNEI. CDR3 length: 15 residues. After removal of 8 bases from V and 8 bases from J, the junction contained 9 bases not matched to a gene.

This clonotype appeared a few times. V and J are TRBV29-1 and TRBJ2-1; no clear D gene. Germline V gene lookup returns CDR1 SQVTM and CDR2 ANQGSEA. V was pared by 3 bases and J by 0 bases, with 18 bases between. This CDR3 spans 17 amino acids. CDR3 protein: CSVDGLVGYSSYNEQFF. Here the CDR3 DNA reads TGCAGCGTTGATGGATTAGTTGGCTACAGCTCCTACAATGAGCAGTTCTTC.

V and J are TRBV19 and TRBJ2-3, with 10 positions matching TRBD2. Germline lookup yields CDR1 LNHDA and CDR2 SQIVND (reference sequence). The CDR3 extends over 15 amino acids. V lost 5 bases to trimming and J lost 4 bases; unmatched junction nucleotides: 6. DNA for the CDR3: TGTGCCAGTAGTGAGCTAGCGGGAGTGTCAGATACGCAGTATTTT. Translation: CASSELAGVSDTQYF.

The V and J genes are TRBV7-9 and TRBJ2-1; the D gene is possibly TRBD2 (5 bases). Germline-derived CDR1 and CDR2 are SEHNR and FQNEAQ (reference sequence). The V end was cut by 3 bases, the J end by 3 bases, with 15 bases between. This CDR3 comprises 16 residues. The CDR3 nucleotides read TGTGCCAGCAGCTTCGACTCCCCCCGGGGCTACAATGAGCAGTTCTTC. It translates to CASSFDSPRGYNEQFF.

This clonotype turned up a few times. At one end, the junction sequence differs from germline, possibly due to a read error. CDR3: CASSSYRVLAF. CDR3 nucleotides: TGTGCCAGCAGCTCCTACAGGGTTCTAGCCTTT. The genes are TRBV7-9 and TRBJ1-3; the D gene is possibly TRBD1 (6 bases). The CDR3 runs 11 residues. CDR1 and CDR2 (germline): SEHNR, FQNEAQ (reference sequence).

V is TRBV12-3 or TRBV12-4 and J is TRBJ2-1, with 8 bases aligning to TRBD2. J lost 0 bases, V lost 6 bases, and 4 bases had no gene match. This CDR3 is built from 15 residues. The CDR3 DNA reads as TGTGCCAGCAGGGTAAGCGGGAGCTCCTACAATGAGCAGTTCTTC. Amino acid sequence: CASRVSGSSYNEQFF.

This chain joins TRBV29-1 and TRBJ1-4, with 7 bases fitting TRBD1. Germline loops: CDR1 SQVTM, CDR2 ANQGSEA. The CDR3 extends over 15 amino acids. After removal of 4 bases from V and 2 bases from J, the junction contained 7 bases not matched to a gene. The CDR3: CSVARQGPTNEKLFF. In nucleotides, the CDR3 is TGCAGCGTTGCACGACAGGGTCCGACTAATGAAAAACTGTTTTTT.

The chain links TRBV20-1 to TRBJ2-2; 8 nucleotides match TRBD2. The germline CDR1 and CDR2 sequences are DFQATT and SNEGSKA (reference sequence). Trimming cost V 0 bases and J 7 bases; bases outside gene matches: 7. The CDR3 contains 15 residues. The CDR3: CSARESGRKNGELFF. In DNA form, the CDR3 reads TGCAGTGCTAGAGAAAGCGGGAGAAAAAACGGGGAGCTGTTTTTT.

The chain employs TRBV12-3 or TRBV12-4 and TRBJ1-1; 8 bases are a match to TRBD1. CDR3 length: 13 residues. Unmatched junction bases numbered 4, after V lost 6 bases and J lost 4 bases. The CDR3 DNA follows: TGTGCCAGCAGACAAACAGGGGGCACTGAAGCTTTCTTT. It encodes CASRQTGGTEAFF.

The rearrangement joins TRBV4-2 to TRBJ2-2, with TRBD1 identical over 9 bases. The germline gives CDR1 LGHNA, CDR2 YNFKEQ. This CDR3 has 17 amino acids. V trimming: 4 bases; J trimming: 6 bases; junction bases outside the gene matches: 12. CDR3 sequence reads: CASSPLAGQGGSGELFF. In DNA, the CDR3 is TGTGCCAGCAGCCCACTGGCGGGACAGGGTGGGTCCGGGGAGCTGTTTTTT.

This clonotype appeared a few times. V usage is TRBV6-2 or TRBV6-3 and J usage is TRBJ2-1, with TRBD2 identical over 12 bases. The junction had 14 bases not matched to a gene; V was cut back by 6 bases and J by 8 bases. CDR1 and CDR2 from the germline V gene are MNHEY and SVGEGT. This CDR3 region has 17 residues. The CDR3 is CASSLTSGRRWGDEQFF. DNA for the CDR3: TGTGCCAGCAGCCTCACTAGCGGGAGGAGGTGGGGCGATGAGCAGTTCTTC.

This clonotype was seen only a few times. The chain links TRBV4-3 to TRBJ1-2, with TRBD1 identical over 7 bases. The V segment lost 0 bases and the J segment 8 bases; nucleotides outside the gene matches: 9. Germline CDR1 is LGHNA and CDR2 is YSLEER. The CDR3 has 15 amino acids. The CDR3 nucleotides are TGCGCCAGCAGCCAAGATAGGGAGGGGGCGGGGGGCTACACCTTC. Translated, it gives CASSQDREGAGGYTF.

For this clonotype: A junction boundary mismatches the germline segment, possibly from a read error. The chain is built from TRBV7-7 and TRBJ2-4, with TRBD2 matching over 7 bases. Germline CDR1 is SSHAT and CDR2 is FNYEAQ (reference sequence). There are 16 residues in the CDR3. The DNA for the CDR3 is TGTGCTAGCAGCTTAGTAGCGGGTATAGCCAAAAACATTCAGTACTTC. Protein: CASSLVAGIAKNIQYF.

The chain links TRBV20-1 to TRBJ2-1; TRBD2 aligns across 10 bases. The CDR3 sequence is 16 residues long. Germline V lookup: CDR1 DFQATT, CDR2 SNEGSKA (reference sequence). With 0 bases clipped from V and 5 bases from J, the junction kept 7 bases outside the gene matches. CDR3 residues: CSARDPRTSGDNEQFF. CDR3 nucleotides: TGCAGTGCTAGAGATCCCAGGACTAGCGGCGACAATGAGCAGTTCTTC.

The J gene is TRBJ2-6, the V gene TRBV4-2, with D perhaps TRBD2 (6 bases). Trimming shortened V by 4 bases and J by 2 bases, and 15 bases separated the two germline ends. The CDR3 totals 17 residues. Germline values: CDR1 LGHNA, CDR2 YNFKEQ. CDR3: CASSPGGGTTGANVLTF. The CDR3 DNA is TGTGCCAGCAGCCCCGGGGGAGGCACGACTGGGGCCAACGTCCTGACTTTC.

The chain links TRBV24-1 to TRBJ2-7; 7 bases match TRBD1. V shed 7 bases and J 3 bases; nucleotides not matched to a gene: 14. CDR3 size: 16 residues. The germline V gene encodes CDR1 KGHDR and CDR2 SFDVKD. The CDR3 region has the DNA TGTGCCACCAGAAAACGCGCCGGGACAGATTTCTACGAGCAGTACTTC. Translation: CATRKRAGTDFYEQYF.

This clonotype was seen more than once but under ten times. A junction boundary mismatches the germline segment, possibly from a read error. This sequence joins TRBV20-1 and TRBJ2-5, with a possible D match to TRBD2 (6 bases). The CDR3 consists of 17 residues. The germline gives CDR1 DFQATT, CDR2 SNEGSKA (reference sequence). Written as DNA, the CDR3 is TGCTGTGCTAGACCGCCCCCGGCCCGGGGGTTCTATGAGACCCAGTACTTC. Its translation is CCARPPPARGFYETQYF.

The sample holds a few counts of this clonotype. J is TRBJ1-2 and V is TRBV7-8; a possible D gene is TRBD1 (5 bases). The germline V gene encodes CDR1 SGHVS and CDR2 FQNEAQ. The CDR3 contains 13 residues. Deletions cut 5 bases from V and 8 bases from J, with 15 bases between. The CDR3 sequence is CASSVTGLGGYTF. CDR3 DNA sequence: TGTGCCAGCAGCGTCACAGGTCTCGGGGGCTACACCTTC.

The CDR3 sequence is CASSARTDDYEQYF. In DNA form, the CDR3 reads TGTGCCAGCAGCGCTCGGACAGACGACTACGAGCAGTACTTC. The chain joins TRBV9 to TRBJ2-7, with D maybe TRBD1 (6 bases). Per germline, CDR1 SGDLS and CDR2 YYNGEE. The CDR3 is 14 amino acids. V was cut by 3 bases and J by 3 bases, with 13 bases left in between.